These T cell receptor beta chains were read from a single sample in a study of blood T cell repertoires in COVID-19. The protocol was immunoSEQ multiplex PCR, while the TCRdb copy is restricted to in-frame clones and leaves out a portion. This sample has about 46,000 clones, with 80% to 90% found just once. The sequenced sample was peripheral blood. Receptor source: a human donor with active COVID-19. The donor label of this sample is uncertain. CDR3s include the opening cysteine and the closing phenylalanine or tryptophan. Each record gives: V gene, J gene, D gene, clone size, CDR3 length, CDR3 DNA, CDR3 protein. D genes are given only for firm matches. Where a row states a size, it is once, few, many or the class of an expanded clone; other rows omit it.

TRBV3-1/TRBV3-2	TRBJ2-5	TRBD1	.	20	TGTGCCAGCAGCCAAAGGAGAGGGACAGGGGGCGACCGGCGGCAAGAGACCCAGTACTTC	CASSQRRGTGGDRRQETQYF
TRBV3-1/TRBV3-2	TRBJ2-3	TRBD2	.	16	TGTGCCAGCAGCCAAGTCGAGCGGGGGGCCACAGATACGCAGTATTTT	CASSQVERGATDTQYF
TRBV24-1	TRBJ2-1	TRBD1	.	15	TGTGCCACCGGTCCGACAGGGAGCTCCTACAATGAGCAGTTCTTC	CATGPTGSSYNEQFF
TRBV9	TRBJ1-3	TRBD1	.	14	TGTGCCAGCAGCGCAGGGGGCCCTGGAAACACCATATATTTT	CASSAGGPGNTIYF
TRBV9	TRBJ2-1	TRBD2	.	15	TGTGCCAGCAGCGCTCGGGGGGCGGGGACTAGTGAGCAGTTCTTC	CASSARGAGTSEQFF
TRBV15	TRBJ2-7	.	.	14	TGTGCCACCAGCATTGGCGGAAACTCCTACGAGCAGTACTTC	CATSIGGNSYEQYF
TRBV7-9	TRBJ2-7	.	.	13	TGTGCCAGCAGCTATGCAGGGGTCTACGAGCAGTACTTC	CASSYAGVYEQYF
TRBV14	TRBJ2-1	TRBD2	.	16	TGTGCCAGCAGCCAAGAGACGGGACTATCCTTTAATGAGCAGTTCTTC	CASSQETGLSFNEQFF
TRBV10-3	TRBJ2-2	TRBD2	.	19	TGTGCCATCAGTGACTTTGGACTAGCGGGGGGGCCTGACACCGGGGAGCTGTTTTTT	CAISDFGLAGGPDTGELFF
TRBV3-1/TRBV3-2	TRBJ1-4	.	.	16	TGTGCCAGCAGCTCGCGGGGCGGGAAGACTAATGAAAAACTGTTTTTT	CASSSRGGKTNEKLFF
TRBV4-3	TRBJ1-6	.	few	14	TGCGCCAGCAGCCAAGGTGACAAAAATTCACCCCTCCACTTT	CASSQGDKNSPLHF
TRBV19	TRBJ2-1	TRBD1	.	17	TGTGCCAGTAGTAAGAGGGTCCGGGGACAGGGAAGCAATGAGCAGTTCTTC	CASSKRVRGQGSNEQFF
TRBV5-1	TRBJ2-2	TRBD2	.	17	TGCGCCAGCAGCTTGGGTGCTAGCGGGGCGAACACCGGGGAGCTGTTTTTT	CASSLGASGANTGELFF
TRBV28	TRBJ1-2	TRBD1	.	13	TGTGCCACCTATAGATCGGACAGGCCTGTCTTCTTCTTC	CATYRSDRPVFFF
TRBV18	TRBJ1-5	TRBD1	once	13	TGTGCCAGCCGGACAGGAGTCAATCAGCCCCAGCATTTT	CASRTGVNQPQHF
TRBV2	TRBJ2-4	.	.	13	TGTGCCAGCAACGGGTATGGCCAGAACATTCAGTACTTC	CASNGYGQNIQYF
TRBV7-2	TRBJ1-1	TRBD1	.	14	TGTGCCAGCAGCTTAGTACAGGGGGCGGATCGAGCTTTCTTT	CASSLVQGADRAFF
TRBV7-9	TRBJ1-1	.	.	14	TGTGCCAGCAGCTTCACAGGGTCGAGCACTGAAGCTTTCTTT	CASSFTGSSTEAFF
TRBV9	TRBJ2-5	TRBD2	.	16	TGTGCCAGCAGCGTAGGGCTAGCGGGAGGGGGGGAGACCCAGTACTTC	CASSVGLAGGGETQYF
TRBV14	TRBJ1-3	.	.	17	TGTGCCAGCAGCCAAGATCAGCCCAGGGGTAGTGGAAACACCATATATTTT	CASSQDQPRGSGNTIYF
TRBV30	TRBJ1-1	.	.	11	TGTGCCTGGAGTGTTACAGGGCATGCTTTCTTT	CAWSVTGHAFF
TRBV20-1	TRBJ1-2	TRBD1	.	16	TGCAGTGCTAGTCCCTTGCCGGGACAGGGTGACTATGGCTACACCTTC	CSASPLPGQGDYGYTF
TRBV4-1	TRBJ2-1	.	.	18	TGCGCCAGCAGCCAAGATATTTTTGGCGGGGGCCCCTACAATGAGCAGTTCTTC	CASSQDIFGGGPYNEQFF
TRBV6-1	TRBJ1-5	.	once	11	TGTGCCAGCAGTGATCGGCAGCCCCAGCATTTT	CASSDRQPQHF
TRBV29-1	TRBJ2-2	.	.	12	TGCAGCGTAGTCATTGAGGCCGGGGAGCTGTTTTTT	CSVVIEAGELFF
TRBV6-6	TRBJ1-1	.	.	11	TGTGCCAGCAGTTACCGCACTGAAGCTTTCTTT	CASSYRTEAFF
TRBV15	TRBJ1-3	TRBD1	.	18	TGTGCCACCAGCAGGGGGGACAGGTTAACGAATATTGGAAACACCATATATTTT	CATSRGDRLTNIGNTIYF
TRBV2	TRBJ2-7	.	.	13	TGTGCCAGCAGACGCACAGGGCAGGGCGAGCAGTACTTC	CASRRTGQGEQYF
TRBV7-2	TRBJ1-2	TRBD1	.	14	TGTGCCAGCAGCGCGGTGCAGGGGGAGTATGGCTACACCTTC	CASSAVQGEYGYTF
TRBV18	TRBJ1-2	TRBD1	.	14	TGTGCCAGCTCACCACGGCAGGGGGACTATGGCTACACCTTC	CASSPRQGDYGYTF
TRBV29-1	TRBJ1-5	TRBD1	.	15	TGCAGCGCCCTAGACAACCGGGACAGTGGGGGTCCCCAGCATTTT	CSALDNRDSGGPQHF
TRBV19	TRBJ2-7	.	.	15	TGTGCCCGGGCTCAGTGGGGCAAATTGAGCCACGAGCAGTACTTC	CARAQWGKLSHEQYF
TRBV6-5	TRBJ1-1	.	.	13	TGTGCCAGCAGTAACCGACAGGCCACTGAAGCTTTCTTT	CASSNRQATEAFF
TRBV7-9	TRBJ1-6	.	.	14	TGTGCCAGCAGCGGGGGGTCCTATAATTCACCCCTCCACTTT	CASSGGSYNSPLHF
TRBV19	TRBJ2-1	.	.	15	TGTGCCAGTAGTATAATGGGCTCCATGATGAATGAGCAGTTCTTC	CASSIMGSMMNEQFF
TRBV4-3	TRBJ2-3	.	.	19	TGCGCCAGCAGCCAAGATGGGGTCGGCAGGGCCCGTCGCACAGATACGCAGTATTTT	CASSQDGVGRARRTDTQYF
TRBV19	TRBJ1-2	.	once	16	TGTGCCAGTAGTATATTACCTGGACAAATTAACTATGGCTACACCTTC	CASSILPGQINYGYTF